The sequence of this TCR beta chain was determined in a study of immune heterogeneity within non-small cell lung tumors. For each sample, template was about 550 ng of bulk tumor genomic DNA. Several biopsies per primary tumor were taken during surgery, spaced as far apart as possible. Their non-small cell lung cancer was newly diagnosed and untreated, and the patients underwent curative surgery. The TCR beta CDR3 region underwent multiplex PCR amplification with 32 V and 13 J primers. TCRdb re-analysed the multiplex PCR reads in MiXCR, keeping a single row per CDR3 protein. This table has 22,000 or so distinct CDR3 sequences, 28% appearing once. With V trimmed by 4 bases and J by 7 bases, 3 bases remained unmatched. CDR1 is KGHDR, CDR2 SFDVKD, per germline. This CDR3 region has 14 residues.

The chain recombines TRBV24-1 with TRBJ2-1; 10 bases line up with TRBD1. The receptor was derived from a man in his forties with non-small cell lung cancer. The sequenced sample consisted of lung tumor tissue. The CDR3 spells CATSDLDRGNEQFF. CDR3 sequence (DNA): TGTGCCACCAGTGACCTGGACAGGGGGAATGAGCAGTTCTTC.